Presented here are 13 T cell receptor beta chains from one specimen sequenced in a study of blood T cell repertoires in COVID-19. The protocol was immunoSEQ multiplex PCR, while the TCRdb copy is restricted to in-frame clones and leaves out a portion. In the table there are more than 200,000 clones, 70% to 90% of which are singletons. The sequencing sample was made of peripheral blood. The source of these receptors is a man aged 18-30 years with active or convalescent COVID-19.

This sequence joins TRBV4-3 and TRBJ1-6, with D tentatively TRBD1 (6 bases). V lost 1 base and J lost 4, with 14 bases in between. This CDR3 has 17 amino acids. The V gene's germline CDR1 is LGHNA and CDR2 YSLEER. CDR3 in amino acids: CASSQGGGNRYNSPLHF. CDR3 DNA: TGCGCCAGCAGCCAAGGTGGGGGCAATCGTTATAATTCACCCCTCCACTTT.

The rearrangement links TRBV11-2 to TRBJ1-2; TRBD1 might be the D (6 bases). Looked up from germline, CDR1 is SGHAT and CDR2 is FQNNGV. The V and J ends lost 0 bases and 8 bases respectively, with 16 bases between them. The CDR3 runs 15 residues. CDR3 protein: CASSLDSRQAGGYTF. CDR3 in DNA: TGTGCCAGCAGCTTAGATTCCCGACAGGCCGGGGGCTACACCTTC.

The chain has TRBV7-9 and TRBJ2-2, with D possibly matching TRBD2 (5 bases). This CDR3 contains 15 residues. Germline CDR1 SEHNR, CDR2 FQNEAQ (reference sequence). V lost 10 bases, J lost 1 base, and 16 bases lay in between. DNA for the CDR3: TGTGCCACCACTTCGAAACTAGTGAACACCGGGGAGCTGTTTTTT. Its translation: CATTSKLVNTGELFF.

The sample holds many counts of this clone. The chain carries TRBV19 and TRBJ2-7; 7 bases are a match to TRBD1. The CDR3 loop spans 15 amino acids. V lost 5 bases and J lost 5; bases outside the gene matches: 12. The germline CDR1 and CDR2 sequences are LNHDA and SQIVND (reference sequence). The CDR3 is CASSWGRTGGDEQYF. The CDR3 DNA reads TGTGCCAGTAGTTGGGGCCGGACAGGAGGAGACGAGCAGTACTTC.

The rearrangement uses TRBV12-3 or TRBV12-4 and TRBJ2-7, with TRBD2 as a possible D gene (5 bases). Trimming stripped 1 base from V and 2 bases from J, with 6 bases between. The CDR3 has 13 amino acids. As DNA, the CDR3 is TGTGCCAGCAGTTTAGAGCGGCCCTACGAGCAGTACTTC. Translating gives CASSLERPYEQYF.

The chain employs TRBV6-6 and TRBJ2-7; tentatively, D is TRBD1 (5 bases). The CDR3 is made up of 14 amino acids. CDR1 MNHNY and CDR2 SVGAGI come from the germline V gene (reference sequence). The V gene lost 4 bases and the J gene lost 0 bases, with 10 bases spanning the gap. This CDR3 reads CASSWGIHSYEQYF. DNA of the CDR3: TGTGCCAGCAGTTGGGGCATCCACTCCTACGAGCAGTACTTC.

The gene calls are TRBV7-9 and TRBJ2-5, with 10 bases lining up with TRBD1. The junction had 11 bases not matched to a gene; V was cut back by 5 bases and J by 5 bases. This CDR3 spans 16 amino acids. CDR1 is SEHNR, CDR2 FQNEAQ, per germline (reference sequence). CDR3 bases: TGTGCCAGCAGCCGATCCGGGACAGGGGACTTGGAGACCCAGTACTTC. It yields the protein CASSRSGTGDLETQYF. Complete variable domain (other parts from reference TRBV7-9 and TRBJ2-5): DTGVSQNPRHKITKRGQNVTFRCDPISEHNRLYWYRQTLGQGPEFLTYFQNEAQLEKSRLLSDRFSAERPKGSFSTLEIQRTEQGDSAMYLCASSRSGTGDLETQYFGPGTRLLVL.

The chain recombines TRBV2 with TRBJ2-7, with TRBD1 matching 9 bases. CDR1 SNHLY and CDR2 FYNNEI come from the germline V gene. With 6 bases clipped from V and 5 bases from J, the junction kept 5 bases outside the gene matches. This CDR3 contains 13 residues. The chain's CDR3 is CASRDRGSDEQYF. The CDR3 nucleotides are TGTGCCAGCAGGGACAGGGGTTCCGACGAGCAGTACTTC. Drawing the rest from reference TRBV2 and TRBJ2-7, the complete variable domain is EPEVTQTPSHQVTQMGQEVILRCVPISNHLYFYWYRQILGQKVEFLVSFYNNEISEKSEIFDDQFSVERPDGSNFTLKIRSTKLEDSAMYFCASRDRGSDEQYFGPGTRLTVT.

The genes are TRBV30 and TRBJ1-6; no clear D. Germline V gene sequence: CDR1 GTSNPN, CDR2 SVGIG (reference sequence). V gave up 2 bases and J gave up 9 bases, with 5 bases separating them. The CDR3 spans 11 residues. CDR3 in amino acids: CAWSLSSPLHF. The DNA of the CDR3 is TGTGCCTGGAGTCTTAGTTCACCCCTCCACTTT.

The chain couples TRBV7-2 to TRBJ2-2; the match to TRBD2 covers 10 bases. The ends lost 3 bases at V and 4 bases at J; junction bases unmatched: 8. CDR3 length: 17 amino acids. The germline V gene has CDR1 SGHTA and CDR2 FQGNSA. This chain's CDR3 is CASSLVPSGSATGELFF. The CDR3 region has the DNA TGTGCCAGCAGCTTGGTTCCTAGCGGGAGCGCCACCGGGGAGCTGTTTTTT. Supplemented by reference TRBV7-2 and TRBJ2-2, the full variable domain reads GAGVSQSPSNKVTEKGKDVELRCDPISGHTALYWYRQSLGQGLEFLIYFQGNSAPDKSGLPSDRFSAERTGGSVSTLTIQRTQQEDSAVYLCASSLVPSGSATGELFFGEGSRLTVL.

The chain uses TRBV10-3 and TRBJ1-3; D remains ambiguous. The CDR3 has 12 amino acids. Germline V CDR1 and CDR2: ENHRY, SYGVKD. The V end lost 7 bases, the J end lost 8 bases, and 12 bases lay between the germline ends. The CDR3 DNA is TGTGCCATCAACCCGTCCGGGGACACCATATATTTT. Protein: CAINPSGDTIYF.

The gene calls are TRBV5-6 and TRBJ2-7, with D hard to call. The CDR3 sequence is 13 residues long. Germline V gene lookup returns CDR1 SGHDT and CDR2 YYEEEE. Between the trimmed V and J ends, which lost 6 bases and 6 bases, there was a span of 16 bases. CDR3 nucleotides: TGTGCCAGCACCCCGGAATTCGGCGGCGAGCAGTACTTC. Translation: CASTPEFGGEQYF.

The rearrangement uses TRBV28 and TRBJ1-2; D unresolved. Trimming removed 8 bases from V and 8 bases from J, with 9 bases in between. This CDR3 spans 10 amino acids. CDR1 is MDHEN and CDR2 is SYDVKM in the germline V gene. DNA for the CDR3: TGTGCCAGCGGACTTTTAGGCTACACCTTC. Residues: CASGLLGYTF.